One sample yielded the 6 T cell receptor beta chains listed below, sequenced in a study of shared clonotypes between healthy human individuals. Some clones are missing from TCRdb's copy, which holds only in-frame ones; the method was immunoSEQ multiplex PCR. The table records nearly 1 million clones, around 80% of them present only once. The specimen was memory CD4+ T cells sorted from blood. The subset denotes: CD45RA-negative fraction. The receptors were gathered from a man between 18 and 29 years old in good health.

This clone was seen just once. V and J are TRBV5-1 and TRBJ2-7, with 9 bases lining up with TRBD1. This CDR3 is built from 14 residues. Trimming at V came to 0 bases and at J to 7 bases, leaving 5 bases not matched to a gene. Germline values: CDR1 SGHRS, CDR2 YFSETQ. CDR3 DNA sequence: TGCGCCAGCAGCTTGGCCGGGACAGGGCGGGAGCAGTACTTC. Translation: CASSLAGTGREQYF.

This clone turned up a few times. The gene calls are TRBV10-3 and TRBJ1-1; TRBD1 aligns across 10 bases. Trimming at V came to 5 bases and at J to 2 bases, leaving 5 bases not matched to a gene. This CDR3 region has 15 residues. Germline V gene lookup returns CDR1 ENHRY and CDR2 SYGVKD. DNA for the CDR3: TGTGCCATCAGTTTGACAGGGGGCGACAACACTGAAGCTTTCTTT. Translated, it gives CAISLTGGDNTEAFF.

V gene TRBV7-8 combines with J gene TRBJ1-3; D not certain. Germline CDR1 and CDR2: SGHVS and FQNEAQ. This CDR3 spans 17 amino acids. The V end lost 2 bases, the J end lost 0 bases, and 14 bases lay between the germline ends. This CDR3 reads CASSLFTVKSSGNTIYF. CDR3 coding DNA: TGTGCCAGCAGCTTATTTACAGTAAAGAGCTCTGGAAACACCATATATTTT.

Ten or more counts support this clone. The J gene is TRBJ1-2, the V gene TRBV5-1, with D possibly being TRBD1 (6 bases). V was trimmed by 2 bases and J by 4 bases, leaving 12 bases between them. Germline V CDR1 and CDR2: SGHRS, YFSETQ. The CDR3 is made up of 14 amino acids. The CDR3 sequence: CASSLRLDSYGYTF. The CDR3 DNA reads as TGCGCCAGCAGCTTACGGTTGGACAGCTATGGCTACACCTTC.

The V gene is TRBV19, the J gene TRBJ2-1; 7 bases agree with TRBD1. V dropped 10 bases and J dropped 8; count of bases not matched to a gene: 8. CDR1 and CDR2 from the germline V gene are LNHDA and SQIVND (reference sequence). This CDR3 is 12 amino acids long. CDR3 residues: CATKTGMHEQFF. CDR3 sequence (DNA): TGTGCCACGAAGACAGGGATGCATGAGCAGTTCTTC.

The chain combines TRBV5-4 with TRBJ2-3; tentatively, D is TRBD2 (5 bases). V was cut by 2 bases and J by 0 bases, with 10 bases left in between. This CDR3 has 15 residues. Germline CDR1 SGHNT, CDR2 YYREEE (reference sequence). The CDR3 loop reads CASSFGRGSTDTQYF. As DNA, the CDR3 is TGTGCCAGCAGCTTTGGACGGGGAAGCACAGATACGCAGTATTTT.